These 16 T cell receptor beta chains were sequenced from one sample in a study of blood T cell repertoires in COVID-19 (dated by TCRdb to the early 2020s). The library was produced with the immunoSEQ multiplex PCR assay. TCRdb holds this immuneACCESS table with in-frame rearrangements only. Some clones are missing; in checked studies, unresolved V genes explain under half, and the rest has no known cause. Within this sample are some 46,000 clones, with approximately 85% of them counted one time only. 6.5% of the sample is in the top ten clones. The sequencing input was peripheral blood. The receptors here all came from a man aged 55 to 69 with acute or convalescent COVID-19.

This chain connects TRBV28 to TRBJ2-4; 10 positions agree with TRBD2. This CDR3 is 16 amino acids long. From germline, CDR1 is MDHEN and CDR2 SYDVKM. Unmatched junction bases numbered 11, after V lost 4 bases and J lost 8 bases. The CDR3 protein is CASSSPKAGGPDIQYF. The CDR3 DNA reads TGTGCCAGCAGTTCCCCTAAAGCGGGAGGGCCGGACATTCAGTACTTC. Based on the CDR3 plus reference TRBV28 and TRBJ2-4, the full variable domain is DVKVTQSSRYLVKRTGEKVFLECVQDMDHENMFWYRQDPGLGLRLIYFSYDVKMKEKGDIPEGYSVSREKKERFSLILESASTNQTSMYLCASSSPKAGGPDIQYFGAGTRLSVL.

This chain links TRBV10-1 with TRBJ2-1; the match to TRBD2 covers 11 bases. Unmatched junction bases numbered 0, after V lost 4 bases and J lost 7 bases. The CDR3 runs to 13 residues. Germline V gene lookup returns CDR1 WNHNN and CDR2 SYGVQD (reference sequence). CDR3 protein: CASSGLAGNEQFF. The CDR3 DNA sequence: TGCGCCAGCAGTGGACTAGCGGGGAATGAGCAGTTCTTC.

The gene calls are TRBV6-1 and TRBJ1-5, with D unresolved. This CDR3 contains 14 residues. V was clipped by 3 bases and J by 6 bases, with 12 bases between them. CDR1 is MNHNS, CDR2 SASEGT, per germline. The CDR3 sequence: CASSEASARQPQHF. The DNA of the CDR3 is TGTGCCAGCAGTGAGGCTTCTGCTCGTCAGCCCCAGCATTTT.

A few counts support this clone. The chain combines TRBV9 with TRBJ1-3, with D possibly being TRBD1 (6 bases). Germline lookup yields CDR1 SGDLS and CDR2 YYNGEE. Trimming removed 3 bases at V and 11 bases at J, with 27 bases between. The CDR3 loop spans 17 amino acids. CDR3 bases: TGTGCCAGCAGCGCTCAACACGGGCAGGGGACCATTGGGGCCATATATTTT. Protein sequence: CASSAQHGQGTIGAIYF.

The chain has TRBV5-1 and TRBJ2-3; D is perhaps TRBD2 (6 bases). The CDR3 is made up of 13 amino acids. The V end was cut by 2 bases, the J end by 4 bases, with 8 bases between. Germline V lookup: CDR1 SGHRS, CDR2 YFSETQ. The CDR3 DNA reads as TGCGCCAGCAGCTTCGGAGGGTCAGATACGCAGTATTTT. Amino acids: CASSFGGSDTQYF.

The rearrangement uses TRBV28 and TRBJ1-1, with 11 bases fitting TRBD1. With V trimmed by 7 bases and J by 5 bases, 6 bases remained unmatched. The V gene's germline CDR1 is MDHEN and CDR2 SYDVKM. The CDR3 loop spans 14 amino acids. The CDR3 DNA reads as TGTGCCAGCACCCGGACAGGGGGCGTTACTGAAGCTTTCTTT. This codes for CASTRTGGVTEAFF.

This clone turned up a few times. The genes are TRBV5-4 and TRBJ1-3; 9 bases match TRBD1. V gave up 3 bases and J gave up 3 bases; unmatched junction bases: 4. Looked up from germline, CDR1 is SGHNT and CDR2 is YYREEE (reference sequence). The CDR3 spans 15 residues. The DNA for the CDR3 is TGTGCCAGCAGCTCGCTGACAGGGGGTGGAAACACCATATATTTT. Protein sequence: CASSSLTGGGNTIYF.

As to this clone: Other DNA sequences in this specimen translate into the identical CDR3. The CDR3 region is CASSQRGAETQYF. The CDR3, as DNA: TGTGCCAGCAGCCAACGGGGAGCGGAGACCCAGTACTTC. This chain joins TRBV3-1 (or the pseudogene TRBV3-2) and TRBJ2-5; perhaps TRBD2 as D (5 bases). The CDR3 totals 13 residues. V lost 2 bases and J lost 5, with 9 bases in between. In germline, CDR1 is LGHDT, CDR2 YNNKEL (reference sequence).

The chain employs TRBV5-4 and TRBJ2-5, with 8 bases identical to TRBD2. CDR1 and CDR2 (germline): SGHNT, YYREEE (reference sequence). CDR3 length equals 16 residues. Unmatched junction bases numbered 8, after V lost 2 bases and J lost 2 bases. CDR3 residues: CASSLGGLDSQETQYF. The CDR3 nucleotides are TGTGCCAGCAGCTTAGGGGGACTAGACTCACAAGAGACCCAGTACTTC.

DNA of the CDR3: TGTGCCAGCAGCCTCTACGAGCAGTACTTC. It yields the protein CASSLYEQYF. This chain connects TRBV27 to TRBJ2-7, with D hard to call. Germline CDR1 is MNHEY and CDR2 is SMNVEV (reference sequence). The CDR3 extends over 10 amino acids. Trimming took off 6 bases at V and 3 bases at J, with 3 bases between the two ends.

V gene TRBV4-2 combines with J gene TRBJ2-3, with 9 bases that match TRBD2. CDR1 is LGHNA and CDR2 is YNFKEQ in the germline V gene. The trim removed 0 bases at V and 6 bases at J, leaving 10 bases unmatched. The CDR3 loop spans 17 amino acids. Here the CDR3 DNA reads TGTGCCAGCAGCCAAGATGGAGCGGGAGGCCCCTTGGATACGCAGTATTTT. It encodes CASSQDGAGGPLDTQYF.

The chain is built from TRBV28 and TRBJ1-1; D is undetermined. This CDR3 is 14 amino acids long. In germline, CDR1 is MDHEN, CDR2 SYDVKM. The V and J ends lost 7 bases and 1 base respectively, with 13 bases between them. CDR3 amino acids: CASTPPGSNTEAFF. The CDR3 region has the DNA TGTGCCAGCACCCCTCCGGGATCGAACACTGAAGCTTTCTTT. The variable domain in full, completed from reference TRBV28 and TRBJ1-1, reads DVKVTQSSRYLVKRTGEKVFLECVQDMDHENMFWYRQDPGLGLRLIYFSYDVKMKEKGDIPEGYSVSREKKERFSLILESASTNQTSMYLCASTPPGSNTEAFFGQGTRLTVV.

The chain uses TRBV4-2 and TRBJ2-7; 7 nucleotides match TRBD2. The CDR3 loop spans 14 amino acids. Germline CDR1 and CDR2: LGHNA and YNFKEQ. V was pared by 4 bases and J by 6 bases, with 9 bases of the junction left unmatched. CDR3 amino acids: CASSRLAGDSEQYF. The CDR3 DNA sequence: TGTGCCAGCAGCCGTTTAGCGGGTGATTCCGAGCAGTACTTC.

This clone was seen more than once but under ten times. The sample contains more than one DNA sequence encoding this CDR3. The chain uses TRBV27 and TRBJ2-3; 9 nucleotides match TRBD1. CDR1 is MNHEY, CDR2 SMNVEV, per germline (reference sequence). The CDR3 is made up of 14 amino acids. The junction had 1 base not matched to a gene; V was cut back by 4 bases and J by 2 bases. The CDR3 region has the DNA TGTGCCAGCAGTTACAGGGGGCCCACAGATACGCAGTATTTT. Amino acids: CASSYRGPTDTQYF.

A remark on this clone: The same CDR3 is also encoded by other DNA sequences in this sample. The chain uses TRBV5-1 and TRBJ2-2; D is possibly TRBD1 (5 bases). V lost 0 bases, J lost 4 bases, and 10 bases lay in between. The CDR3 runs 15 residues. Germline CDR1 is SGHRS and CDR2 is YFSETQ. The CDR3 loop is CASSLVRQGTGELFF. The DNA for the CDR3 is TGCGCCAGCAGCTTGGTCCGCCAGGGCACCGGGGAGCTGTTTTTT.

Comments on this clone: Other nucleotide sequences from this sample produce the same CDR3. The V call is TRBV9, the J call TRBJ2-3; D is undetermined. Trimming pared 0 bases from V and 0 bases from J, leaving 8 bases between. There are 15 residues in the CDR3. Germline V gives CDR1 SGDLS, CDR2 YYNGEE. For the CDR3, the DNA is TGTGCCAGCAGCGTAGGGGCGTCTAGCACAGATACGCAGTATTTT. Amino acid sequence: CASSVGASSTDTQYF. The complete variable domain, with remaining parts taken from reference TRBV9 and TRBJ2-3, reads DSGVTQTPKHLITATGQRVTLRCSPRSGDLSVYWYQQSLDQGLQFLIQYYNGEERAKGNILERFSAQQFPDLHSELNLSSLELGDSALYFCASSVGASSTDTQYFGPGTRLTVL.